The clone carrying this T cell receptor (beta chain) was seen only a few times. Its antigen is not identified. The sample comes from a study of T-cell memory formation after mild COVID-19. Findings of the study overall: Day 15 to 85 contracting clones showed balanced CD4/CD8; later expanders leaned CD4+.

Each CDR3 protein is one row after TCRdb ran MiXCR on the 5' RACE reads. The data show 380,000 or so distinct CDR3 sequences, with 14% seen just once and about 22% held by the top ten. Trimming cost V 1 base and J 5 bases, with 14 bases left between them. CDR1 MGHDK and CDR2 SYGVNS come from the germline V gene. The CDR3 totals 15 residues. Sequences were obtained from PBMCs or a T cell subset sorted from them (not recorded which). This chain links TRBV25-1 with TRBJ1-1; weak D call: TRBD1 (6 bases). This sequence originates from a man aged 18 to 30 who had mild COVID-19 (a few samples of this study predate the infection). Cell type and time point are not known. The CDR3 loop is CASSEFGGIGTEAFF. Here the CDR3 DNA reads TGTGCCAGCAGTGAATTCGGGGGCATCGGGACTGAAGCTTTCTTT.